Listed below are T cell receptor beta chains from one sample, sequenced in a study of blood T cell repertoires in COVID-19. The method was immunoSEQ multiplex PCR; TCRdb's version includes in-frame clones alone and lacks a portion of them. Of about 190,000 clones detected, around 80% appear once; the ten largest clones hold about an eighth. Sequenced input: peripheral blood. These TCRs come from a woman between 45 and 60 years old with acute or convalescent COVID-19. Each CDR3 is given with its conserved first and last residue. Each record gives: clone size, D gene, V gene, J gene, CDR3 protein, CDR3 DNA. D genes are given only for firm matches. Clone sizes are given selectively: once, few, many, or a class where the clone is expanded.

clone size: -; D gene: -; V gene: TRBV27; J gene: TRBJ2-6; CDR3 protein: CASTSDSSGANVLTF; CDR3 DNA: TGTGCCAGCACCTCGGACAGCTCTGGGGCCAACGTCCTGACTTTC
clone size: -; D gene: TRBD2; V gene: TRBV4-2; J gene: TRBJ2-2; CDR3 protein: CASSHRLAGADTGELFF; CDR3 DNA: TGTGCCAGCAGCCACCGACTAGCGGGGGCCGACACCGGGGAGCTGTTTTTT
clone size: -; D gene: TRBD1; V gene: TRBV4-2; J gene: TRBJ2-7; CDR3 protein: CASSQGPQGANDDEQYF; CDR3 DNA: TGTGCCAGCAGCCAAGGTCCACAGGGGGCGAATGATGACGAGCAGTACTTC
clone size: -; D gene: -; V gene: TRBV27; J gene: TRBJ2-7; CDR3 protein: CASSFVAGGPYEQYF; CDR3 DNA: TGTGCCAGCAGTTTTGTGGCAGGGGGGCCCTACGAGCAGTACTTC
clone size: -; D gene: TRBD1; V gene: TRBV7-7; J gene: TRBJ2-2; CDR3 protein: CASRQGQGATGELFF; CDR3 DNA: TGTGCCAGCAGGCAGGGACAGGGGGCTACCGGGGAGCTGTTTTTT
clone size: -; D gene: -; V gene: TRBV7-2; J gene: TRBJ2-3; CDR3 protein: CASTLRGTDTQYF; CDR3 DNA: TGTGCCAGCACCTTGAGGGGGACAGATACGCAGTATTTT
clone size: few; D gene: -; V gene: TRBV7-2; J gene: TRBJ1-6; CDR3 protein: CASSFIQGLGNSPLHF; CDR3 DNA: TGTGCCAGCAGCTTTATCCAGGGGCTTGGGAATTCACCCCTCCACTTT
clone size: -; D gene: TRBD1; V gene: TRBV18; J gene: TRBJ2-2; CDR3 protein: CASSPLQGAIDTGELFF; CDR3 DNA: TGTGCCAGCTCACCGCTACAGGGGGCGATCGACACCGGGGAGCTGTTTTTT
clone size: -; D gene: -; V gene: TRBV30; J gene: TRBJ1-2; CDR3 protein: CAWSGQLANYGYTF; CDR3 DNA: TGTGCCTGGAGCGGACAGTTAGCTAACTATGGCTACACCTTC
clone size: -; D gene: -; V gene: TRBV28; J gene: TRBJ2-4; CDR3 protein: CASSVGLSRVIQYF; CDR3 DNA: TGTGCCAGCAGTGTCGGTCTATCGCGGGTCATTCAGTACTTC
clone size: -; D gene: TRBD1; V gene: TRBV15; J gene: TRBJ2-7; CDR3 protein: CATSGRGPLNEQYF; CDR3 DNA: TGTGCCACCAGCGGAAGGGGGCCCCTGAACGAGCAGTACTTC
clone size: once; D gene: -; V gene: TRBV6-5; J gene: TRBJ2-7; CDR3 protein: CASSYSNTYEQYF; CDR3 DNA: TGTGCCAGCAGTTACTCGAACACCTACGAGCAGTACTTC
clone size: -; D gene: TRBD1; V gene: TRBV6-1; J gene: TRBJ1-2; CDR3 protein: CASSGQGGYGYTF; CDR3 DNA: TGTGCCAGCAGTGGACAGGGGGGCTATGGCTACACCTTC
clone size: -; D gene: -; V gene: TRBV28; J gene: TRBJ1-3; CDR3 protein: CASREQGPLTNTIYF; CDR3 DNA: TGTGCCAGCCGAGAACAGGGCCCTCTGACAAACACCATATATTTT
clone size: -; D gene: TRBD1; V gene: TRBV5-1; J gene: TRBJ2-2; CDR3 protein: CASSLPGGTGELFF; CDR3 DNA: TGCGCCAGCAGCTTGCCAGGGGGCACCGGGGAGCTGTTTTTT
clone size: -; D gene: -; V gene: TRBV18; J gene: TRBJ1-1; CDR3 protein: CASSPGGNTEAFF; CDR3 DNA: TGTGCCAGCTCCCCCGGGGGGAACACTGAAGCTTTCTTT
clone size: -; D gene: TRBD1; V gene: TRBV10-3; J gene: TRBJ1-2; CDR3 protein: CAIKLGQGSGYTF; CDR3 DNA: TGTGCCATCAAACTGGGACAGGGTTCTGGCTACACCTTC
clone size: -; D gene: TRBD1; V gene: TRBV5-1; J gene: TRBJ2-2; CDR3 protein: CASSPWTGVSTGELFF; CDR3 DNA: TGCGCCAGCAGCCCATGGACAGGAGTAAGCACCGGGGAGCTGTTTTTT
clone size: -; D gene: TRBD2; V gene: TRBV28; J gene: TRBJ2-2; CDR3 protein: CASGLRRTSGNAGELFF; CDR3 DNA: TGTGCCAGCGGCTTGCGGAGGACTAGCGGGAACGCCGGGGAGCTGTTTTTT
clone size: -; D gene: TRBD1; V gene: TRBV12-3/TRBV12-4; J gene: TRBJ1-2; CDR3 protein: CASSPDRQGGYTF; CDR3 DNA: TGTGCCAGCAGCCCGGACAGACAGGGAGGCTACACCTTC
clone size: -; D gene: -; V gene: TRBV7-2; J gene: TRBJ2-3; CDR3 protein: CASQTGSRTDTQYF; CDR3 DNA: TGTGCCAGCCAAACGGGTAGCCGCACAGATACGCAGTATTTT
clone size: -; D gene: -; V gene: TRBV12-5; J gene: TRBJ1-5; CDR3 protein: CASGGSSNQPQHF; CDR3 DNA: TGTGCTAGTGGTGGCAGTAGCAATCAGCCCCAGCATTTT
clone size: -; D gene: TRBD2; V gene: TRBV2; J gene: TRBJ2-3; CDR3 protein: CASGSSGGRTDTQYF; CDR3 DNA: TGTGCCAGCGGGTCTAGCGGGGGGAGAACAGATACGCAGTATTTT
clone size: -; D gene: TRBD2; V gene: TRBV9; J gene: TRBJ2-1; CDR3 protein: CASSASSGKNYNEQFF; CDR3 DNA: TGTGCCAGCAGCGCTTCTAGCGGGAAAAACTACAATGAGCAGTTCTTC
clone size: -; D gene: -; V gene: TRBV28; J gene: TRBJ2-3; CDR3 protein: CASSSPPYKKEDSSPDTQYF; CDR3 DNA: TGTGCCAGCAGTTCCCCCCCCTACAAGAAGGAGGATAGCTCCCCAGATACGCAGTATTTT
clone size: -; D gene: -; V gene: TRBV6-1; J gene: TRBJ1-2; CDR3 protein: CASSEGAVANYGYTF; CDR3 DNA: TGTGCCAGCAGTGAAGGGGCAGTCGCTAACTATGGCTACACCTTC
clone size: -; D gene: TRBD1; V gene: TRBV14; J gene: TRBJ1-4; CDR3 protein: CASNRQGFQPNEKLFF; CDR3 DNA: TGTGCCAGCAATAGACAGGGGTTTCAACCTAATGAAAAACTGTTTTTT
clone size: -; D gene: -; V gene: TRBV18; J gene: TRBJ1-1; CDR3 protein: CASSPVGGRQNTEAFF; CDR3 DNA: TGTGCCAGCTCACCCGTCGGGGGGAGGCAAAACACTGAAGCTTTCTTT
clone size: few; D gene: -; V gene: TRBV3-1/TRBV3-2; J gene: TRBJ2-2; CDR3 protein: CASSQRQFSNTGELFF; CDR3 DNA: TGTGCCAGCAGCCAGAGACAGTTTTCGAACACCGGGGAGCTGTTTTTT
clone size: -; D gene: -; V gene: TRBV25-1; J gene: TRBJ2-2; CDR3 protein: CASSDIINVRNTGELFF; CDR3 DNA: TGTGCCAGCAGTGATATAATAAACGTTAGGAACACCGGGGAGCTGTTTTTT
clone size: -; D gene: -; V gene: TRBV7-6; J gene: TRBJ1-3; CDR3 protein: CASSLAQAGRNTIYF; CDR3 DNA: TGTGCCAGCAGCTTAGCGCAGGCAGGGCGGAACACCATATATTTT
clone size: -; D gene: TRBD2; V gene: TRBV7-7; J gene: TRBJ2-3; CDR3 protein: CASSLKAGGSTDTQYF; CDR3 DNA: TGTGCTAGCAGCTTGAAAGCGGGGGGTAGCACAGATACGCAGTATTTT
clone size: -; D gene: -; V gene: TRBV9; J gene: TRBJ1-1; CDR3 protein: CASSPQTGNTEAFF; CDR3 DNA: TGTGCCAGCAGCCCCCAAACAGGGAACACTGAAGCTTTCTTT
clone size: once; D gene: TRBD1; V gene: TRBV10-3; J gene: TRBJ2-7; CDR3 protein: CASLTGSGYEQYF; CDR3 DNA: TGTGCCTCACTGACAGGGAGTGGGTACGAGCAGTACTTC
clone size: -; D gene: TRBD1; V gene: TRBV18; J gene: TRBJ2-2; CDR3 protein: CASSLKPGQGAGELFF; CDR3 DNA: TGTGCCAGCTCACTCAAGCCGGGACAGGGCGCGGGGGAGCTGTTTTTT
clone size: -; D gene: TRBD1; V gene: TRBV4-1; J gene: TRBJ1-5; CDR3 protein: CASSQESTGVRNQPQHF; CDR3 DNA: TGCGCCAGCAGCCAAGAATCAACAGGGGTGCGCAATCAGCCCCAGCATTTT
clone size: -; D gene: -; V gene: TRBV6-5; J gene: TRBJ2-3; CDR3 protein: CASRNRAVGYHTQYF; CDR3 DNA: TGTGCCAGCAGGAACAGGGCAGTCGGCTACCATACGCAGTATTTT
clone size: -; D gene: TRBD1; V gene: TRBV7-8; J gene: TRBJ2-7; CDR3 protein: CASSLNLGTGDDEQYF; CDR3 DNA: TGTGCCAGCAGTCTTAACCTTGGGACAGGGGACGACGAGCAGTACTTC
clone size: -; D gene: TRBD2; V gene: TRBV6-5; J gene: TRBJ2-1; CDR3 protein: CASSSESSGGYNEQFF; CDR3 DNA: TGTGCCAGCAGTTCCGAATCTAGCGGGGGCTACAATGAGCAGTTCTTC